The 11 T cell receptor beta chains in this list originate from one sample, sequenced in a study of control samples from healthy donors and cancer patients. Clones were read by immunoSEQ multiplex PCR, and TCRdb kept only the in-frame ones, dropping some. There are about 250,000 clones in the sample; approximately 80% occur only once, and 13% lies in the top ten. Sequenced sample: PBMCs. These receptors originate from a woman aged 55-70 years with lung cancer.

On this clone itself: Other DNA variants within this sample encode the same CDR3. This chain connects TRBV7-2 to TRBJ2-5, with D unclear. The germline V and J ends were trimmed by 1 base and 2 bases, with 5 bases remaining between them. CDR1 and CDR2 (germline): SGHTA, FQGNSA. The CDR3 has 13 residues. The DNA for the CDR3 is TGTGCCAGCAGCTTAGGGGTTCAAGAGACCCAGTACTTC. Translated, it gives CASSLGVQETQYF.

V is TRBV10-1 and J is TRBJ1-1; D not resolved. The CDR3 spans 11 residues. Trimming shortened V by 3 bases and J by 7 bases, and 6 bases separated the two germline ends. Germline values: CDR1 WNHNN, CDR2 SYGVQD (reference sequence). The CDR3 sequence is CASSEGFEAFF. CDR3 sequence (DNA): TGCGCCAGCAGTGAAGGGTTTGAAGCTTTCTTT.

Here the CDR3 reads CASSFSGTGTEAFF. The CDR3 coding sequence is TGCGCCAGCAGCTTCTCCGGGACAGGAACTGAAGCTTTCTTT. This rearrangement joins TRBV5-1 to TRBJ1-1; 8 positions agree with TRBD1. The germline CDR1 and CDR2 sequences are SGHRS and YFSETQ. This CDR3 comprises 14 residues. Trimming removed 2 bases from V and 5 bases from J; junction bases left unmatched: 5.

Remarks on this clone: The sample has other DNA sequences that encode this CDR3 too. The chain employs TRBV7-9 and TRBJ1-2; weak D call: TRBD1 (6 bases). V gave up 1 base and J gave up 2 bases, with 11 bases separating them. The germline gives CDR1 SEHNR, CDR2 FQNEAQ (reference sequence). CDR3 length: 15 amino acids. The CDR3 protein is CASSLEGGPNYGYTF. The CDR3 coding sequence is TGTGCCAGCAGCTTAGAGGGGGGGCCCAACTATGGCTACACCTTC.

The genes are TRBV5-1 and TRBJ2-7, with D unclear. The CDR3 loop spans 14 amino acids. Germline loops: CDR1 SGHRS, CDR2 YFSETQ. Trimming left V 1 base short and J 0 bases short, with 8 bases between. DNA for the CDR3: TGCGCCAGCAGCTTGTACGGTAGCTCCTACGAGCAGTACTTC. Its protein product is CASSLYGSSYEQYF.

The chain couples TRBV4-1 to TRBJ2-5, with 11 nucleotides matching TRBD2. The CDR3 length is 17 residues. Germline CDR1 MGHRA, CDR2 YSYEKL. The V and J ends lost 1 base and 5 bases, in that order; junction bases with no gene match: 9. CDR3 bases: TGCGCCAGCAGCCAAGGTACTAGCGGGAGTGGCTTGGAGACCCAGTACTTC. This translates into CASSQGTSGSGLETQYF.

V and J are TRBV19 and TRBJ1-2, with D possibly matching TRBD1 (6 bases). V lost 3 bases to trimming and J lost 3 bases, with 8 bases between them. Germline-derived CDR1 and CDR2 are LNHDA and SQIVND (reference sequence). The CDR3 runs to 13 residues. DNA for the CDR3: TGTGCCAGTAGTATTCCAGGGGACTATGGCTACACCTTC. Translation gives CASSIPGDYGYTF.

Only a few counts were recorded for this clone. The rearrangement uses TRBV7-6 and TRBJ1-4; no clear D. CDR3 length equals 14 residues. In germline, CDR1 is SGHVS, CDR2 FNYEAQ. V dropped 5 bases and J dropped 11 bases, with 18 bases sitting between them. CDR3 bases: TGTGCCAGCAGCGCGGGCGGGATTCAGGACAAACTGTTTTTT. It specifies CASSAGGIQDKLFF.

The chain carries TRBV2 and TRBJ2-7; 9 nucleotides agree with TRBD1. The CDR3 runs 15 residues. V was pared by 6 bases and J by 2 bases, with 8 bases of the junction left unmatched. CDR1 is SNHLY and CDR2 is FYNNEI in the germline V gene. CDR3 residues: CASREPGQGTYEQYF. Written as DNA, the CDR3 is TGTGCCAGCAGGGAACCGGGACAGGGAACCTACGAGCAGTACTTC. The complete variable domain, with remaining parts taken from reference TRBV2 and TRBJ2-7, reads EPEVTQTPSHQVTQMGQEVILRCVPISNHLYFYWYRQILGQKVEFLVSFYNNEISEKSEIFDDQFSVERPDGSNFTLKIRSTKLEDSAMYFCASREPGQGTYEQYFGPGTRLTVT.

The CDR3 loop reads CASSSRSGGGSDTQYF. CDR3 sequence (DNA): TGTGCCAGCAGCTCCCGTAGCGGGGGGGGCTCAGATACGCAGTATTTT. The chain carries TRBV13 and TRBJ2-3, with 11 bases lining up with TRBD2. The CDR3 totals 16 residues. The V segment lost 4 bases and the J segment 4 bases; nucleotides outside the gene matches: 7. CDR1 PRHDT and CDR2 FYEKMQ come from the germline V gene (reference sequence).

Note on this clone: A junction end diverges from the germline sequence, so it may reflect a read error. The J gene is TRBJ2-1, the V gene TRBV29-1, with 9 bases aligning to TRBD2. The V gene's germline CDR1 is SQVTM and CDR2 ANQGSEA. CDR3 length: 13 residues. The CDR3 sequence is CSVMTSGYHEQFF. The CDR3 nucleotides read TGCAGCGTGATGACTAGCGGCTACCATGAGCAGTTCTTC.